The rows below give T cell receptor beta chains drawn from one sample of a study of blood T cell repertoires in COVID-19. Profiling relied on immunoSEQ multiplex PCR, and the TCRdb table lists in-frame clones only, not all of them. The top ten clones hold around 25% of a sample with tens of thousands of clones, more than 60% of them seen once. The specimen sequenced was peripheral blood. Source of these receptors: a human donor in a cohort sampled during active COVID-19. Each CDR3 is given with its conserved first and last residue. The D gene is left open where the match is weak. A clone size is listed for some rows: how often the clone was seen (once, few, many), or a class if it is expanded.

TRBV9	-	TRBD2	TRBJ2-2	CASSVVASGYTGELFF	TGTGCCAGCAGCGTAGTGGCTAGCGGATACACCGGGGAGCTGTTTTTT
TRBV12-3/TRBV12-4	once	-	TRBJ2-3	CASRAAGADTQYF	TGTGCCAGCAGAGCGGCTGGGGCAGATACGCAGTATTTT
TRBV6-6	-	TRBD2	TRBJ2-3	CASSLSGGAADTQYF	TGTGCCAGCAGTTTAAGCGGGGGGGCGGCAGATACGCAGTATTTT
TRBV19	-	-	TRBJ1-6	CASSTKTFSTTSPLHF	TGTGCCAGTAGTACTAAGACATTCTCAACAACTTCACCCCTCCACTTT
TRBV15	-	TRBD2	TRBJ2-3	CATSRDGLATDTQYF	TGTGCCACCAGCAGAGACGGACTAGCAACAGATACGCAGTATTTT
TRBV7-2	-	-	TRBJ2-5	CASSPQGGWETQYF	TGTGCCAGCAGCCCCCAGGGTGGGTGGGAGACCCAGTACTTC
TRBV3-1/TRBV3-2	-	TRBD1	TRBJ2-3	CASSRGQGADTQYF	TGTGCCAGCAGCCGAGGACAGGGCGCAGATACGCAGTATTTT
TRBV27	once	-	TRBJ2-7	CASSLAARPFYEQYF	TGTGCCAGCAGTTTGGCAGCGAGACCTTTCTACGAGCAGTACTTC
TRBV7-2	-	TRBD1	TRBJ1-1	CASSSRTGTAMNTEAFF	TGTGCCAGCAGCTCCCGGACAGGCACGGCTATGAACACTGAAGCTTTCTTT
TRBV18	-	-	TRBJ1-1	CASSQGAGWTEAFF	TGTGCCAGCTCACAAGGGGCAGGGTGGACTGAAGCTTTCTTT
TRBV7-8	few	TRBD2	TRBJ2-7	CASSAGTSGIRYEQYF	TGTGCCAGCAGCGCCGGGACTAGCGGGATTAGGTACGAGCAGTACTTC
TRBV19	-	TRBD2	TRBJ2-1	CASSRTSGGNNEQFF	TGTGCCAGTAGCCGGACTAGCGGTGGAAACAATGAGCAGTTCTTC
TRBV9	few	TRBD2	TRBJ2-1	CASSVLAGAGYNEQFF	TGTGCCAGCAGCGTCTTAGCGGGAGCGGGATACAATGAGCAGTTCTTC
TRBV4-3	-	-	TRBJ1-4	CASSQGVSEKLFF	TGCGCCAGCAGCCAGGGAGTCAGTGAAAAACTGTTTTTT
TRBV5-4	-	-	TRBJ1-2	CASSSAGVYGYTF	TGTGCCAGCAGCTCGGCCGGGGTCTATGGCTACACCTTC
TRBV2	-	-	TRBJ2-7	CASSEGQGADEQYF	TGTGCCAGCAGTGAGGGTCAGGGTGCGGACGAGCAGTACTTC
TRBV19	-	TRBD1	TRBJ1-1	CASSKRQGGKKNTEAFF	TGTGCCAGTAGTAAACGACAGGGGGGAAAAAAGAACACTGAAGCTTTCTTT
TRBV5-1	few	TRBD1	TRBJ2-1	CASGDSPYNEQFF	TGCGCCAGCGGGGACAGCCCCTACAATGAGCAGTTCTTC
TRBV7-2	-	-	TRBJ1-1	CASSSAAPRIAFF	TGTGCCAGCAGCTCGGCGGCCCCCCGCATCGCTTTCTTT
TRBV2	-	TRBD1	TRBJ1-6	CASSQNLGTANSPLHF	TGTGCCAGCAGTCAAAACCTTGGGACAGCAAATTCACCCCTCCACTTT
TRBV6-5	once	-	TRBJ1-2	CASRGTSRNYGYTF	TGTGCCAGCAGGGGGACAAGTAGAAACTATGGCTACACCTTC
TRBV28	-	TRBD1	TRBJ1-2	CANSAGDRGVYGYTF	TGTGCCAACTCCGCAGGGGACAGGGGTGTCTATGGCTACACCTTC
TRBV7-2	-	TRBD1	TRBJ2-5	CASSPDRDSQETQYF	TGTGCCAGCAGCCCTGACCGGGACAGCCAAGAGACCCAGTACTTC
TRBV6-2/TRBV6-3	-	TRBD2	TRBJ2-5	CASSYPGLAGIWETQYF	TGTGCCAGCAGTTACCCGGGACTAGCGGGAATATGGGAGACCCAGTACTTC
TRBV28	-	-	TRBJ1-5	CASSLGGISNQPQHF	TGTGCCAGCAGTTTAGGAGGGATAAGCAATCAGCCCCAGCATTTT
TRBV27	-	-	TRBJ2-7	CASSLGDTDSYEQYF	TGTGCCAGCAGTTTAGGGGACACAGACTCCTACGAGCAGTACTTC
TRBV28	-	-	TRBJ1-3	CASSFIRESSGNTIYF	TGTGCCAGCAGTTTTATTCGGGAGAGCTCTGGAAACACCATATATTTT
TRBV7-9	-	TRBD1	TRBJ1-4	CASSDRGGNEKLFF	TGTGCCAGCAGCGACAGGGGAGGCAATGAAAAACTGTTTTTT
TRBV7-2	-	TRBD2	TRBJ2-5	CASSLTSGNQETQYF	TGTGCCAGCAGCTTAACTAGCGGGAACCAAGAGACCCAGTACTTC
TRBV18	once	TRBD2	TRBJ2-7	CASSPTSGGAYEQYF	TGTGCCAGCTCTCCGACTAGCGGGGGGGCCTACGAGCAGTACTTC
TRBV9	-	-	TRBJ1-2	CASSPDSGYGYTF	TGTGCCAGCAGCCCCGACAGTGGCTATGGCTACACCTTC
TRBV5-8	-	TRBD2	TRBJ2-3	CASSLAGSGSPDTQYF	TGTGCCAGCAGCTTGGCCGGGAGCGGGAGCCCCGATACGCAGTATTTT
TRBV12-3/TRBV12-4	-	-	TRBJ2-2	CAIESNTGELFF	TGTGCCATAGAGTCGAACACCGGGGAGCTGTTTTTT
TRBV27	-	-	TRBJ2-3	CASRPGNMDTQYF	TGTGCCAGCAGGCCGGGGAATATGGATACGCAGTATTTT
TRBV2	-	-	TRBJ2-3	CASSEIGRADTQYF	TGTGCCAGCAGTGAGATCGGCAGGGCAGATACGCAGTATTTT
TRBV5-1	-	TRBD2	TRBJ2-7	CASSMLDGGASEQYF	TGCGCCAGCAGCATGCTTGACGGGGGGGCCTCCGAGCAGTACTTC
TRBV3-1/TRBV3-2	-	-	TRBJ1-5	CASSQDRGNQPQHF	TGTGCCAGCAGCCAAGATCGGGGAAATCAGCCCCAGCATTTT
TRBV4-2	-	TRBD2	TRBJ2-5	CASSQEALAGQETQYF	TGTGCCAGCAGCCAAGAAGCACTAGCGGGACAAGAGACCCAGTACTTC
TRBV7-8	-	TRBD2	TRBJ2-5	CASSRLGGRGQETQYF	TGTGCCAGCAGCCGCCTGGGAGGGCGGGGACAAGAGACCCAGTACTTC
TRBV3-1/TRBV3-2	-	-	TRBJ2-1	CASSPLLFGRGTQFF	TGTGCCAGCAGCCCCTTACTATTCGGCCGGGGTACGCAGTTCTTC
TRBV7-8	-	TRBD1	TRBJ1-1	CASSRDRVGVTEAFF	TGTGCCAGCAGCAGGGACAGGGTTGGAGTCACTGAAGCTTTCTTT
TRBV28	-	TRBD1	TRBJ1-2	CASTPPPGQGVKGGYTF	TGTGCCAGCACGCCGCCCCCGGGACAGGGGGTGAAGGGTGGCTACACCTTC
TRBV12-5	-	TRBD1	TRBJ1-2	CASGSGTGLGGYTF	TGTGCTAGTGGATCCGGGACAGGGTTGGGTGGCTACACCTTC
TRBV19	-	-	TRBJ1-6	CASNIDWGTANSPLHF	TGTGCCAGTAATATAGATTGGGGCACCGCTAATTCACCCCTCCACTTT
TRBV28	-	-	TRBJ2-7	CASTNSYEHYF	TGTGCCAGCACCAACTCCTACGAGCATTACTTC
TRBV21-1	-	-	TRBJ2-5	CASSNGGGLRETQYF	TGTGCCAGCAGCAATGGGGGAGGCCTTCGGGAGACCCAGTACTTC
TRBV6-1	once	-	TRBJ2-5	CASSDVGRGGETQYF	TGTGCCAGCAGTGATGTAGGGCGCGGAGGGGAGACCCAGTACTTC
TRBV3-1/TRBV3-2	-	-	TRBJ1-4	CASSHLQQSSGEKLFF	TGTGCCAGCAGCCATCTTCAGCAGTCAAGCGGTGAAAAACTGTTTTTT
TRBV5-6	-	-	TRBJ2-7	CASTLSFGYEQYF	TGTGCCAGCACCCTATCCTTTGGCTACGAGCAGTACTTC
TRBV11-2	many	TRBD2	TRBJ2-2	CASSLDRGGSTGELFF	TGTGCCAGCAGCTTAGATCGTGGCGGGAGCACCGGGGAGCTGTTTTTT
TRBV7-2	-	TRBD1	TRBJ1-4	CASTSPGGLLDEKLFF	TGTGCCAGCACCTCCCCAGGGGGCTTGTTGGATGAAAAACTGTTTTTT